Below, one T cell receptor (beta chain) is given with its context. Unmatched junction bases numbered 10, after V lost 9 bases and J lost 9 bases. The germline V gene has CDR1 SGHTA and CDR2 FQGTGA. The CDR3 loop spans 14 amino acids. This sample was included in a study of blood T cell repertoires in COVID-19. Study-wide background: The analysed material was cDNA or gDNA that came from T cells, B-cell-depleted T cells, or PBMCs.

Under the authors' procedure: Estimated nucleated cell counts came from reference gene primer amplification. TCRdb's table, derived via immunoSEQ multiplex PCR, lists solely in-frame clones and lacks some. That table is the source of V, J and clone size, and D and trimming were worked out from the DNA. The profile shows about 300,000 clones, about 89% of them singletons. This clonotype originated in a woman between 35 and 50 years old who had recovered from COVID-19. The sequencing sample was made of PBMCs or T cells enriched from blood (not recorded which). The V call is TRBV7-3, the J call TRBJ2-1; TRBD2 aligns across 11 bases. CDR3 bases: TGTGCCAGTAGCAAACTAGCGGGGGAGGTTGAGCAGTTCTTC. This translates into CASSKLAGEVEQFF.